This T cell receptor (beta chain) was observed in a study of OX40 agonist ivuxolimab in advanced cancers. Study-level background: Patients treated during dose escalation were battling hepatocellular carcinoma, melanoma, renal cell or head and neck cancer. A mean age of about 56 years, range roughly 23 to 85, was recorded, and under 85% were male.

Clones were read by immunoSEQ multiplex PCR, and TCRdb kept only the in-frame ones, dropping some. Among 75,000 to 100,000 clones listed, over 75% were seen once. This clone has just one count. The antigen is unknown. The CDR3 consists of 14 residues. Unmatched junction bases numbered 6, after V lost 6 bases and J lost 7 bases. Germline lookup yields CDR1 MNHNY and CDR2 SVGAGI (reference sequence). Overall study results and limits: In the 0.1 to 3.0 mg/kg range, CD4+ and CD8+ blood T cells had expanded clonally by week 6.

This TCR came from an adult with an advanced solid tumor such as melanoma, head and neck, liver or kidney cancer. This chain links TRBV6-6 with TRBJ2-1; 10 nucleotides agree with TRBD2. The input for sequencing was CD4+ or CD8+ T cells sorted from blood, taken in a trial of the OX40 agonist ivuxolimab. The CDR3: CASRGTSVRNEQFF. The CDR3 region has the DNA TGTGCCAGCAGGGGGACTAGCGTTAGGAATGAGCAGTTCTTC.